One sample yielded the 6 T cell receptor beta chains listed below, sequenced in a study of CD8 T cells in Susac syndrome. When the RNA was reverse transcribed, random hexamers were used with an input of roughly 0.45 to 1 ug. TCRdb analysed the immunoSEQ multiplex PCR reads with MiXCR anew, one entry per CDR3 protein. There are roughly 84,000 distinct CDR3 sequences in the sample; about 96% occur only once, and around 0.43% lies in the top ten. The sequencing sample was made of CD8+ T cells from PBMCs. The receptor source for this set is a human donor with Susac syndrome.

The gene calls are TRBV7-3 and TRBJ2-3, with D possibly TRBD1 on 7 matching bases. Germline V gene data show CDR1 as SGHTA and CDR2 as FQGTGA. CDR3 length: 13 amino acids. V lost 6 bases, J lost 4 bases, and 11 bases lay in between. CDR3 protein: CASSPGGPDTQYF. As DNA, the CDR3 is TGTGCCAGCAGTCCAGGGGGGCCAGATACGCAGTATTTT.

The chain couples TRBV7-9 to TRBJ2-7; TRBD2 might be the D (6 bases). The CDR3 totals 16 residues. The V gene lost 6 bases and the J gene lost 2 bases, with 20 bases spanning the gap. The germline gives CDR1 SEHNR, CDR2 FQNEAQ (reference sequence). Here the CDR3 reads CASSREGGVLAYEQYF. The CDR3 DNA follows: TGTGCCAGCAGTCGCGAGGGCGGGGTTCTGGCCTACGAGCAGTACTTC. The full variable domain, completed using reference TRBV7-9 and TRBJ2-7, is DTGVSQNPRHKITKRGQNVTFRCDPISEHNRLYWYRQTLGQGPEFLTYFQNEAQLEKSRLLSDRFSAERPKGSFSTLEIQRTEQGDSAMYLCASSREGGVLAYEQYFGPGTRLTVT.

This clonotype was counted once. The rearrangement joins TRBV16 to TRBJ2-7; D is ambiguous. There are 12 residues in the CDR3. Germline-derived CDR1 and CDR2 are KGHSY and FQNENV. Between the trimmed V and J ends, which lost 2 bases and 7 bases, there was a span of 9 bases. The CDR3 DNA reads TGTGCCAGCAGCCAAAGCCGTGTTGAGCAGTACGTC. It translates to CASSQSRVEQYV.

The J gene is TRBJ2-1, the V gene TRBV27, with TRBD2 matching over 9 bases. CDR3 length: 13 amino acids. Germline V gene sequence: CDR1 MNHEY, CDR2 SMNVEV (reference sequence). J lost 9 bases, V lost 2 bases, and 2 bases had no gene match. The CDR3, as DNA: TGTGCCAGCAGTTTAGGGCGGGAGGGTGAGCAGTTCTTC. It is translated as CASSLGREGEQFF.

J is TRBJ2-3 and V is TRBV7-8, with D maybe TRBD2 (6 bases). CDR3 length: 14 residues. Germline CDR1 and CDR2: SGHVS and FQNEAQ. V gave up 5 bases and J gave up 2 bases, with 11 bases separating them. The CDR3 region is CASSRDWDTDTQYF. Here the CDR3 DNA reads TGTGCCAGCAGCCGGGACTGGGACACAGATACGCAGTATTTT.

The V and J genes are TRBV20-1 and TRBJ2-3; D uncertain. This CDR3 comprises 14 residues. Germline assignment: CDR1 DFQATT and CDR2 SNEGSKA (reference sequence). V shed 2 bases and J shed 2 bases, with 11 bases lying between them. CDR3 region: CSARIGSTTDTQYF. CDR3 coding DNA: TGCAGTGCTAGAATTGGCAGCACCACAGATACGCAGTATTTT.